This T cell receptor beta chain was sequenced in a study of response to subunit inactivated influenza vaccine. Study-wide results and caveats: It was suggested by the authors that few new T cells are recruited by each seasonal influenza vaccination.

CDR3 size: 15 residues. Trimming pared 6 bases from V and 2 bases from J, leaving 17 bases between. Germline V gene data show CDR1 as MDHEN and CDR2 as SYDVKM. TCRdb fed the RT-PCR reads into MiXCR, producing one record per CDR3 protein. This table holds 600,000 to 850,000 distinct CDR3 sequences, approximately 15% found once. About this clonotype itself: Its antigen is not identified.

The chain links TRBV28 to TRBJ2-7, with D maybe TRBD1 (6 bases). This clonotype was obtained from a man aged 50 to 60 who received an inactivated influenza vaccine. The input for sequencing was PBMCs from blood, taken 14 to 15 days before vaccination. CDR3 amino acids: CASSPPGEGAYEQYF. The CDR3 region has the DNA TGTGCCAGCAGCCCCCCCGGAGAGGGGGCCTACGAGCAGTACTTC.